This T cell receptor beta chain was recorded in a study of blood T cell repertoires in COVID-19. Study in general: Acute and convalescent COVID-19 samples came from the United States, Italy and Spain. PBMCs, B-cell-depleted T cells, or T cells provided the cDNA or gDNA that made up the material.

The V gene end was trimmed by 3 bases and the J gene end by 0 bases; junction bases not matched to a gene: 4. Germline CDR1 SGDLS, CDR2 YYNGEE. CDR3 size: 15 residues. Per the original methods: The authors estimated nucleated cell counts from reference gene primer amplification. Sequenced by immunoSEQ multiplex PCR; TCRdb stores in-frame clones only, minus some. The DNA was the basis for D and trimming; V, J and clone size are from that table. The data contain roughly 230,000 clones, 70% to 85% of them singletons. The source of this sequence is a woman between 55 and 75 years old who had recovered from COVID-19. Sequencing was carried out using PBMCs or T cells enriched from blood (not recorded which). The chain couples TRBV9 to TRBJ2-5, with 8 bases matching TRBD2. The CDR3 region has the DNA TGTGCCAGCAGCGCTAGCGGGTCGTACCAAGAGACCCAGTACTTC. This gives the protein CASSASGSYQETQYF. Variable domain in full (rest from reference TRBV9 and TRBJ2-5): DSGVTQTPKHLITATGQRVTLRCSPRSGDLSVYWYQQSLDQGLQFLIQYYNGEERAKGNILERFSAQQFPDLHSELNLSSLELGDSALYFCASSASGSYQETQYFGPGTRLLVL.